Each of the 9 T cell receptor beta chains below was sequenced from the same sample in a study of tumor-infiltrating lymphocytes in primary liver carcinoma. Co-extraction of both nucleic acids (RNA and DNA) used about 20-33 mg of unsorted bulk tissue. The template, roughly 510 ng total RNA, yielded TCR beta cDNA made with a constant-region primer. Slightly modified ARM-PCR served as the procedure for the TCR beta libraries. These libraries came from three rounds of nested multiplex PCR. The first two PCR rounds, approximately 10 cycles each, used TRBV1-TRBV30 forward primers and a C-beta reverse primer. Via MiXCR, TCRdb re-called the multiplex PCR reads, giving one row per CDR3 protein. The table has fewer than 110,000 distinct CDR3 sequences, 55% to 80% seen once. Sample: liver tumor tissue from sampling region 2. The sample's subset: tumor region T2, inferior pole. The source of these receptors is a woman aged 60-75 years with primary liver carcinoma and hepatitis B virus infection.

About this clonotype itself: This could be a read error, since a much larger clone is one nucleotide away. The V call is TRBV5-4, the J call TRBJ2-5; 12 bases line up with TRBD2. The CDR3 covers 14 residues. Germline V CDR1 and CDR2: SGHNT, YYREEE (reference sequence). CDR3 protein: CANSLAGGPETQYF. As DNA, the CDR3 is TGTGCCAACAGCCTAGCGGGAGGGCCTGAGACCCAGTACTTC.

This clonotype was observed many times. The V and J genes are TRBV29-1 and TRBJ2-7, with unresolved D. The V gene's germline CDR1 is SQVTM and CDR2 ANQGSEA. This CDR3 comprises 13 residues. V was clipped by 0 bases and J by 5 bases, with 11 bases between them. CDR3 DNA sequence: TGCAGCGTTGAAGAAAGTTGGGGAAACGAGCAGTACTTC. This translates into CSVEESWGNEQYF.

In this sample, this clonotype turned up many times. The chain's CDR3 is CASSDRGSRIYEQYF. The CDR3 DNA follows: TGTGCCAGCAGTGATCGGGGGAGTCGGATCTACGAGCAGTACTTC. The chain is built from TRBV2 and TRBJ2-7, with D perhaps matching TRBD2 (6 bases). Germline-derived CDR1 and CDR2 are SNHLY and FYNNEI. The CDR3 is 15 residues long. Trimming took 3 bases from V and 3 from J, leaving 15 bases between them.

This clonotype has ten or more counts. The V call is TRBV6-1, the J call TRBJ2-7, with TRBD1 matching 8 bases. Germline CDR1 and CDR2: MNHNS and SASEGT. CDR3 length equals 15 residues. V lost 6 bases and J lost 5; bases outside the gene matches: 12. The CDR3 nucleotides are TGTGCCAGCAGACCACAGGGACAGGTCCGGAACGAGCAGTACTTC. Translated: CASRPQGQVRNEQYF.

To note about this clonotype: In this CDR3 the conserved last residue, phenylalanine or tryptophan, is missing, so a read error is likely. This sequence joins TRBV11-2 and TRBJ2-1; weak D call: TRBD2 (7 bases). Germline-derived CDR1 and CDR2 are SGHAT and FQNNGV. The CDR3 is 15 residues long. CDR3 sequence (DNA): TGTGCCAGCGGCTTAGAAGGGGGGGGGATCAATGAGCAGTTCTTG. Its translation: CASGLEGGGINEQFL.

The sample holds a few counts of this clonotype. Its ends do not fully match the called genes, so a read error is possible. V gene TRBV12-3 or TRBV12-4 combines with J gene TRBJ2-3; D unresolved. CDR3 length equals 13 residues. The CDR3 spells CVSSLSSGFTPYF. CDR3 nucleotides: TGTGTCAGCAGTTTATCGTCCGGATTCACCCCGTATTTT.

Remarks on this clonotype: Just one base apart from a much larger clone, this may be a read error. The CDR3 DNA reads TGTGCCAGCAAAACCATGGGACTAGCGGGGTGCGAGCAGTACTTC. Protein sequence: CASKTMGLAGCEQYF. The chain uses TRBV28 and TRBJ2-7; 13 nucleotides agree with TRBD2. Germline values: CDR1 MDHEN, CDR2 SYDVKM. Unmatched junction bases numbered 9, after V lost 7 bases and J lost 6 bases. The CDR3 is 15 amino acids.

Remarks on this clonotype: Just one base apart from a much larger clone, this may be a read error. The J gene is TRBJ1-6, the V gene TRBV7-8, with 7 bases that match TRBD1. Germline V gene data show CDR1 as SGHVS and CDR2 as FQNEAQ. J lost 9 bases, V lost 0 bases, and 5 bases had no gene match. This CDR3 comprises 15 residues. The CDR3, as DNA: TGTGCCAGCAGCTTAGCGATTGGACAGGCTTCACCCCTCCACTTT. It encodes CASSLAIGQASPLHF.

This clonotype was seen repeatedly, ten times or more. V usage is TRBV12-3 or TRBV12-4 and J usage is TRBJ1-1, with 10 bases lining up with TRBD1. With 6 bases clipped from V and 0 bases from J, the junction kept 13 bases outside the gene matches. The CDR3 is made up of 18 amino acids. The DNA for the CDR3 is TGTGCCAGCAGCCGTCGACCGGGACAGGGGTTCCTGAACACTGAAGCTTTCTTT. The encoded protein is CASSRRPGQGFLNTEAFF.